The following is a T cell receptor (beta chain) sequence with its context. These data are taken from a study of technical replicates of blood from a handful of donors. Germline V gene lookup returns CDR1 LGHNA and CDR2 YNFKEQ. Trimming at V came to 3 bases and at J to 5 bases, leaving 6 bases not matched to a gene. This CDR3 is 14 amino acids long. Assay used: immunoSEQ multiplex PCR; TCRdb lists only in-frame clones, some missing. The sample has approximately 73,000 clones; around nine tenths are singletons. Sequenced: T cells isolated from PBMCs. The V call is TRBV4-2, the J call TRBJ1-2; 7 bases are a match to TRBD1. This TCR came from a human donor in good health. The CDR3 reads CASSHLQGSYGYTF. CDR3 bases: TGTGCCAGCAGCCACTTACAGGGGAGTTATGGCTACACCTTC.